The 18 T cell receptor beta chains listed next were all sequenced from one sample in a study of cytomegalovirus exposure and HLA in healthy donors. The PCR was carried out with 60 Vbeta primers and 13 Jbeta primers. Using immunoSEQ multiplex PCR, the repertoire was profiled, and TCRdb retains in-frame clones only, with some absent. This repertoire shows about 120,000 clones, about 86% found once; its top ten account for 3.9%. The sequenced material came from PBMCs. All receptors derive from a woman in her twenties or thirties in good health and CMV-seronegative.

A word on this clone: The same CDR3 can be traced to other DNA sequences in this sample. The chain recombines TRBV28 with TRBJ1-5; 8 bases map to TRBD1. Germline CDR1 and CDR2: MDHEN and SYDVKM. The V and J ends lost 5 bases and 4 bases, in that order; junction bases with no gene match: 4. This CDR3 is 14 amino acids long. The CDR3 nucleotides are TGTGCCAGCAGTCTCGGACAGGGAAATCAGCCCCAGCATTTT. Its protein is CASSLGQGNQPQHF.

The chain employs TRBV28 and TRBJ2-3; a possible D gene is TRBD1 (6 bases). V gave up 7 bases and J gave up 1 base, with 9 bases separating them. The CDR3 is 13 amino acids. CDR1 MDHEN and CDR2 SYDVKM come from the germline V gene. The CDR3 DNA is TGTGCCAGCACCCCAGGGGGCACAGATACGCAGTATTTT. Residues: CASTPGGTDTQYF.

This clone was picked up many times. The CDR3 sequence is CAISESIDYNEQFF. CDR3 DNA: TGTGCCATCAGTGAGTCGATAGACTACAATGAGCAGTTCTTC. The chain has TRBV10-3 and TRBJ2-1, with D unresolved. V lost 0 bases and J lost 3, with 6 bases in between. The CDR3 is made up of 14 amino acids. CDR1 is ENHRY and CDR2 is SYGVKD in the germline V gene.

This chain uses TRBV5-6 with TRBJ2-1; 10 bases map to TRBD2. The germline CDR1 and CDR2 sequences are SGHDT and YYEEEE. This CDR3 has 16 amino acids. J lost 2 bases, V lost 4 bases, and 6 bases had no gene match. The CDR3 nucleotides read TGTGCCAGCAGCCCGACTAGCGGGCGACCCTACAATGAGCAGTTCTTC. Protein: CASSPTSGRPYNEQFF. Variable domain in full (rest from reference TRBV5-6 and TRBJ2-1): DAGVTQSPTHLIKTRGQQVTLRCSPKSGHDTVSWYQQALGQGPQFIFQYYEEEERQRGNFPDRFSGHQFPNYSSELNVNALLLGDSALYLCASSPTSGRPYNEQFFGPGTRLTVL.

This clone turned up a few times. The chain uses TRBV4-1 and TRBJ2-7, with TRBD2 matching over 12 bases. There are 16 residues in the CDR3. The V gene's germline CDR1 is MGHRA and CDR2 YSYEKL. Trimming at V came to 8 bases and at J to 2 bases, leaving 10 bases not matched to a gene. Here the CDR3 reads CASARYRTSGTYEQYF. The CDR3 DNA is TGCGCCAGCGCACGATATCGGACTAGCGGGACCTACGAGCAGTACTTC.

This chain joins TRBV7-2 and TRBJ2-5; possibly TRBD2 for D (5 bases). V was clipped by 4 bases and J by 2 bases, with 11 bases between them. This CDR3 is built from 14 residues. From germline, CDR1 is SGHTA and CDR2 FQGNSA. In nucleotides, the CDR3 is TGTGCCAGCAGCTACTATAGCGTGCAAGAGACCCAGTACTTC. This gives the protein CASSYYSVQETQYF.

The J gene is TRBJ2-5, the V gene TRBV28; a possible D gene is TRBD1 (7 bases). Germline CDR1 MDHEN, CDR2 SYDVKM. There are 17 residues in the CDR3. The V end was cut by 5 bases, the J end by 3 bases, with 22 bases between. CDR3 region: CASSLMTEGALEETQYF. The CDR3 nucleotides are TGTGCCAGCAGTCTTATGACGGAGGGGGCATTGGAAGAGACCCAGTACTTC.

CDR3 bases: TGCGCCAGCAGTGAGTGGGGACAGGGGACCCAAGAGACCCAGTACTTC. It is translated as CASSEWGQGTQETQYF. The chain carries TRBV10-1 and TRBJ2-5, with TRBD1 matching 10 bases. The CDR3 covers 16 residues. CDR1 WNHNN and CDR2 SYGVQD come from the germline V gene (reference sequence). The J segment lost 1 base and the V segment lost 1 base, leaving 3 bases of the junction unmatched.

This chain connects TRBV4-1 to TRBJ1-3, with 7 bases fitting TRBD1. V trimming: 1 base; J trimming: 2 bases; junction bases outside the gene matches: 8. There are 17 residues in the CDR3. The germline gives CDR1 MGHRA, CDR2 YSYEKL. For the CDR3, the DNA is TGCGCCAGCAGCCAAGGACAACAGGGGCGCGCTGGAAACACCATATATTTT. It specifies CASSQGQQGRAGNTIYF.

The chain combines TRBV30 with TRBJ1-2, with D hard to call. Germline CDR1 and CDR2: GTSNPN and SVGIG (reference sequence). V was shortened by 3 bases and J by 11 bases, with 10 bases between the two germline ends. The CDR3 has 10 amino acids. The CDR3 bases are TGTGCCTGGAGCAATACATGGTACACCTTC. Translated, it gives CAWSNTWYTF.

This clone was seen a handful of times. The gene calls are TRBV5-6 and TRBJ1-1; TRBD1 is a possible D gene (6 bases). The germline CDR1 and CDR2 sequences are SGHDT and YYEEEE. This CDR3 contains 14 residues. Trimming took 7 bases from V and 1 from J, leaving 14 bases between them. For the CDR3, the DNA is TGTGCCAGCGGGAACAGGGTTGGGAACACTGAAGCTTTCTTT. Its translation: CASGNRVGNTEAFF.

This clone came up once. CDR3: CASRGTGKNTGELFF. CDR3 sequence (DNA): TGTGCCAGCAGGGGGACAGGGAAGAACACCGGGGAGCTGTTTTTT. V and J are TRBV28 and TRBJ2-2; 9 nucleotides agree with TRBD1. There are 15 residues in the CDR3. V was pared by 6 bases and J by 1 base, with 3 bases of the junction left unmatched. Germline assignment: CDR1 MDHEN and CDR2 SYDVKM.

A note on this clone: Its ends do not fully match the called genes, so a read error is possible. This chain uses TRBV2 with TRBJ1-1; TRBD1 matches 7 bases. This CDR3 is built from 15 residues. Germline V gene sequence: CDR1 SNHLY, CDR2 FYNNEI. CDR3 sequence reads: CASRGTQTGTTQAFF. The CDR3 DNA reads TGTGCCAGCAGGGGAACTCAGACAGGGACCACTCAAGCTTTCTTT.

V is TRBV28 and J is TRBJ2-7; perhaps TRBD1 as D (5 bases). The CDR3 consists of 14 residues. From germline, CDR1 is MDHEN and CDR2 SYDVKM. Trimming pared 3 bases from V and 3 bases from J, leaving 12 bases between. The CDR3 region is CASSFWGRVYEQYF. The CDR3 bases are TGTGCCAGCAGTTTTTGGGGCCGAGTCTACGAGCAGTACTTC.

This clone was counted a single time. The chain's CDR3 is CASSSRPSRGETQYF. CDR3 nucleotide sequence: TGTGCCAGTAGTTCTCGACCCTCTAGGGGAGAGACCCAGTACTTC. This rearrangement joins TRBV19 to TRBJ2-5; perhaps TRBD1 as D (5 bases). CDR1 and CDR2 (germline): LNHDA, SQIVND (reference sequence). The CDR3 contains 15 residues. The V gene lost 5 bases and the J gene lost 4 bases, with 17 bases spanning the gap.

This clone was recorded only once. The chain is built from TRBV6-6 and TRBJ2-3; D ambiguous. Deletions cut 2 bases from V and 6 bases from J, with 3 bases between. Germline CDR1 reads MNHNY; CDR2 reads SVGAGI (reference sequence). The CDR3 consists of 11 residues. The CDR3 sequence is CASSYRDTQYF. CDR3 nucleotide sequence: TGTGCCAGCAGTTACCGGGATACGCAGTATTTT.

This clone was seen a few times. The chain combines TRBV18 with TRBJ2-3; TRBD2 agrees at 7 bases. V was pared by 6 bases and J by 4 bases, with 16 bases of the junction left unmatched. Germline lookup yields CDR1 KGHSH and CDR2 LQKENI. The CDR3 sequence is 17 residues long. CDR3 DNA: TGTGCCAGCTCCCGCTTCTCGCGGGAGTCTTTTGCAGATACGCAGTATTTT. Protein sequence: CASSRFSRESFADTQYF.

This chain uses TRBV5-1 with TRBJ2-2; D may be TRBD1 (6 bases). This CDR3 region has 14 residues. CDR1 SGHRS and CDR2 YFSETQ come from the germline V gene. V was shortened by 3 bases and J by 4 bases, with 10 bases between the two germline ends. The CDR3 sequence is CASSSTGTTGELFF. CDR3 in DNA: TGCGCCAGCAGCTCTACAGGGACCACCGGGGAGCTGTTTTTT.